The sample holds many counts of the clone carrying this T cell receptor beta chain. Its antigen is undetermined. This record belongs to a study of T cells in Graves' hyperthyroidism and ophthalmopathy. Across the whole study: Peripheral blood collection took place at initial diagnosis, before any treatment.

Study-wide points: Ophthalmopathy cases were set apart from stable hyperthyroidism by a 13 V-J model.

Under 3 months was the duration of disease in ophthalmopathy patients, who also had a Clinical Activity Score of at least 3 and a NOSPECS grade of at least 4. Patients were excluded because of uncontrolled infection, other autoimmune disease, pregnancy or lactation. The CDR3 covers 14 residues. Germline V gene sequence: CDR1 ENHRY, CDR2 SYGVKD. The V end was cut by 2 bases, the J end by 1 base, with 8 bases between. Amplification of TCR beta CDR3 regions was performed using RNA transcripts as template. The HTBI primer set drove a first-round RT-PCR of the TCR CDR3. TCRdb reanalysed the multiplex PCR reads using MiXCR and keeps one entry per CDR3 protein. The repertoire holds 400,000 to 500,000 distinct CDR3 sequences, with over 12% as singletons.

The TCR sequence derives from a man aged 18 to 30 with Graves' ophthalmopathy. Sequencing was done on a sample of blood. V is TRBV10-3 and J is TRBJ1-1; D might be TRBD1 (5 bases). The CDR3 loop reads CAISEGHWNTEAFF. The CDR3 bases are TGTGCCATCAGTGAGGGACATTGGAACACTGAAGCTTTCTTT.